What follows describes a single TCR beta chain. The source of the sample is a study of blood T cell repertoires in COVID-19. On the study more broadly: There were acute and convalescent COVID-19 samples, and they came from the United States, Italy and Spain. Sample material is recorded as cDNA or gDNA derived from T cells, B-cell-depleted T cells, or PBMCs.

Two negative PCRs, clearance, or symptom resolution had been documented for recovered Cohort 3 donors. V lost 0 bases, J lost 0 bases, and 21 bases lay in between. Germline lookup yields CDR1 MGHRA and CDR2 YSYEKL. The CDR3 runs to 20 residues. Original processing methods: Amplification from reference gene primers served as the basis for estimated nucleated cell counts. TCRdb's copy holds only in-frame clones and misses some; the assay was immunoSEQ multiplex PCR. D and trimming come from the DNA, and the V and J calls and clone size come from that table. The sample has roughly 400,000 clones, about 90% seen once.

Sequencing input: PBMCs or T cells enriched from blood (not recorded which). The sequence was obtained from a man aged 18 to 29 who had recovered from COVID-19. The chain combines TRBV4-1 with TRBJ2-1, with D maybe TRBD2 (5 bases). In nucleotides, the CDR3 is TGCGCCAGCAGCCAAGATAGTCACGCTAGCAGGAAGAGCTCCTACAATGAGCAGTTCTTC. As protein: CASSQDSHASRKSSYNEQFF.